What follows is one T cell receptor (beta chain) and its context. Germline CDR1 LNHDA, CDR2 SQIVND (reference sequence). The CDR3 is 15 amino acids. Unmatched junction bases numbered 6, after V lost 1 base and J lost 7 bases. The data originate from a study of T cell responses to AZD1222 COVID-19 vaccine. Study-wide background: Researchers grouped second doses given at about 4 or about 12 weeks into one pool.

Sequencing was performed with immunoSEQ multiplex PCR; in TCRdb, only in-frame clones are kept and a portion is missing. The table lists 90,000 to 120,000 clones, approximately 87% of them singletons. The sequence was obtained from an adult in good health. The J gene is TRBJ1-4, the V gene TRBV19, with 7 bases identical to TRBD1. The material was peripheral blood, obtained on day 0 of AZD1222 vaccination. In DNA form, the CDR3 reads TGTGCCAGTAGTATAGGAGGGGGCTGGTCTGAAAAACTGTTTTTT. Translated: CASSIGGGWSEKLFF.